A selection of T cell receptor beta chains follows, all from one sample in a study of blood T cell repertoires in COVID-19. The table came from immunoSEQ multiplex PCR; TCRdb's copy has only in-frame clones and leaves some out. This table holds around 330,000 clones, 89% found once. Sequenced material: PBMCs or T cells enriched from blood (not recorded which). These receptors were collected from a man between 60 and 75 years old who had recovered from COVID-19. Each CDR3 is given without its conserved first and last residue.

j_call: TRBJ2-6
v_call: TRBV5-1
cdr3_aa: ASSLGGPGANVLT

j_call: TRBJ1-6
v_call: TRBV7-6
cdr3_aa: ASSLANRGVNSPLH

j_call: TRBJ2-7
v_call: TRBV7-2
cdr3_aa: ASSFDNYEQY

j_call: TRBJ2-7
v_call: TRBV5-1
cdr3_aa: ASSLFQGPPYEQY

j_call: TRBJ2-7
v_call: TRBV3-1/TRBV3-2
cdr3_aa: ASSQFTVSYEQY

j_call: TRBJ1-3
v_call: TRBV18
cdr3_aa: ASSPRGQAFSGNTIY

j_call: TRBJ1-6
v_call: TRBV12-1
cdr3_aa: ASSRGVNSPLH

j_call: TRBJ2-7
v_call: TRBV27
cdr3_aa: ASSHGRGGTYEQY

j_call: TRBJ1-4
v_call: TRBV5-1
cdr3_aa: ASSPGTGGPDEKLF

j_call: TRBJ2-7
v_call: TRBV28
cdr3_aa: ASSLQREGTYEQY

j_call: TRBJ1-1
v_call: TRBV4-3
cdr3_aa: ASSQAGTGVFGTEAF

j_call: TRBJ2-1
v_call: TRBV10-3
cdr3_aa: AISTLASGSDEQF

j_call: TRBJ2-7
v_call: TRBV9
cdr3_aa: ASSGGLLTGGEQY

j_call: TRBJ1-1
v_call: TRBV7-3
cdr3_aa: ASSPGTGGGETEAF

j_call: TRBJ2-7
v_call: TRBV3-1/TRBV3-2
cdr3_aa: ASSGTEVSEQY

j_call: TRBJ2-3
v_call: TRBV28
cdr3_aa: ASSSPGTGAADTQY

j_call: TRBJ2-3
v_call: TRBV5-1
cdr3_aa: ASSLPGDTQY

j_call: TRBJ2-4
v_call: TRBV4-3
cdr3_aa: ASSEGGLAKNIQY

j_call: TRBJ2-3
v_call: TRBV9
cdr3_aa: ASSLSLAGASSDTQY

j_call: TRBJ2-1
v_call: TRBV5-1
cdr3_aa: ASSWGQGAVNEQF

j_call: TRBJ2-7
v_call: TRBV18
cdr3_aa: ASSPPAGTTYEQY

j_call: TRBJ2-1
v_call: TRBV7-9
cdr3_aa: ASSLGNTDYSYNEQF

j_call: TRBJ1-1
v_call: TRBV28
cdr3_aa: ASRTSKRANTEAF

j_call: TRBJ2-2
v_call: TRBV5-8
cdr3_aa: ASSLGLAGPTGELF

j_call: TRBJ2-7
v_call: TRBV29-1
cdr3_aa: SVEKGRGISHEQY

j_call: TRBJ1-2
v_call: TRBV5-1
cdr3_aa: ASSLISAGDSYGYT

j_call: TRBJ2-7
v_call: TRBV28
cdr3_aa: ASSSPGGRSYEQY

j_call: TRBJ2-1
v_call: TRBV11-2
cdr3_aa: ASSLYAGGQGEQF

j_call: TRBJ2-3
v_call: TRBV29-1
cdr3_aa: SVDSVARRTDTQY

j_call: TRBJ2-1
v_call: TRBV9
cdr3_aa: ASSPGQGAYNEQF

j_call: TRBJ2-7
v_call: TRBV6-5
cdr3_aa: ASRPQGAYEQY